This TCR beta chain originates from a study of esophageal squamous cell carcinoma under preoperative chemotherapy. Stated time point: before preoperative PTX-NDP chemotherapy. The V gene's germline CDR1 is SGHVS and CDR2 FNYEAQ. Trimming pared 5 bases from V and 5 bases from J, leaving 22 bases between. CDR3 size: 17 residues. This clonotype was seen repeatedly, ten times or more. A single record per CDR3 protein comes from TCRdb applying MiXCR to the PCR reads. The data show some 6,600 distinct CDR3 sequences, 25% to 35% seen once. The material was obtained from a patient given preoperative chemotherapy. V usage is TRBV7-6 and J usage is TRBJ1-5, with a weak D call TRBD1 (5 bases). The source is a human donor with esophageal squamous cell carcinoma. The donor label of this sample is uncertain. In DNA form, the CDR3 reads TGTGCCAGCAGCCCCCTCCCGGGGGTCGGGTTATATCAGCCCCAGCATTTT. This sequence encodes CASSPLPGVGLYQPQHF.